A single sample gave rise to the 11 T cell receptor beta chains below, sequenced in a study of T-cell memory formation after mild COVID-19. TCRdb called the 5' RACE reads again in MiXCR, with one record for every CDR3 protein. This repertoire shows more than 150,000 distinct CDR3 sequences, around 10% found once; its top ten account for roughly 3.8%. Sequencing input: PBMCs or a T cell subset sorted from them (not recorded which). These receptors originate from a man younger than 30 who had mild COVID-19 (a few samples of this study predate the infection). Cell type and time point are not known.

This clonotype was observed many times. The chain joins TRBV7-2 to TRBJ2-1; 12 bases match TRBD2. Germline V gene sequence: CDR1 SGHTA, CDR2 FQGNSA. The CDR3 covers 16 residues. V lost 4 bases to trimming and J lost 2 bases; unmatched junction nucleotides: 3. The CDR3 loop reads CASSSGLAGTYNEQFF. The CDR3 region has the DNA TGTGCCAGCAGCTCCGGACTAGCGGGGACCTACAATGAGCAGTTCTTC.

This clonotype turned up a few times. The CDR3 protein is CASSQSYRVNTEAFF. CDR3 nucleotides: TGCGCCAGCAGCCAATCCTACCGAGTTAACACTGAAGCTTTCTTT. This chain uses TRBV4-3 with TRBJ1-1; no clear D. The V end lost 2 bases, the J end lost 2 bases, and 12 bases lay between the germline ends. This CDR3 contains 15 residues. Looked up from germline, CDR1 is LGHNA and CDR2 is YSLEER.

V gene TRBV29-1 combines with J gene TRBJ2-4, with 10 bases identical to TRBD2. Trimming cost V 4 bases and J 6 bases; bases outside gene matches: 12. Germline-derived CDR1 and CDR2 are SQVTM and ANQGSEA. This CDR3 contains 16 residues. DNA of the CDR3: TGCAGCGTTGTCGGTCTAGCGGGGGTCGGTGGAAACATTCAGTACTTC. The encoded protein is CSVVGLAGVGGNIQYF.

This clonotype showed up just a few times. This rearrangement joins TRBV4-2 to TRBJ2-5; 7 bases fit TRBD1. Looked up from germline, CDR1 is LGHNA and CDR2 is YNFKEQ. The CDR3 covers 20 residues. After removal of 1 base from V and 1 base from J, the junction contained 18 bases not matched to a gene. CDR3 protein: CASSQVIWPGDRAPQETQYF. The CDR3 bases are TGTGCCAGCAGCCAAGTCATTTGGCCGGGCGACAGGGCTCCCCAAGAGACCCAGTACTTC.

V is TRBV6-5 and J is TRBJ1-4; maybe TRBD1 (5 bases). There are 14 residues in the CDR3. Between the trimmed V and J ends, which lost 4 bases and 6 bases, there was a span of 12 bases. From germline, CDR1 is MNHEY and CDR2 SVGAGI. CDR3 region: CASSSGGNDEKLFF. The CDR3 bases are TGTGCCAGCAGTTCGGGGGGTAACGATGAAAAACTGTTTTTT.

This sequence joins TRBV6-1 and TRBJ1-5; 7 bases are a match to TRBD1. The CDR3 loop spans 15 amino acids. Looked up from germline, CDR1 is MNHNS and CDR2 is SASEGT. V was pared by 4 bases and J by 5 bases, with 8 bases of the junction left unmatched. CDR3 in amino acids: CASSGLTGLDQPQHF. In nucleotides, the CDR3 is TGTGCCAGCAGTGGATTGACAGGGTTGGATCAGCCCCAGCATTTT.

This clonotype has more than one count but fewer than ten. The V gene is TRBV5-8, the J gene TRBJ2-1, with TRBD2 as a possible D gene (7 bases). Germline V gene lookup returns CDR1 SGHTS and CDR2 YDEGEE. V dropped 4 bases and J dropped 0 bases, with 17 bases sitting between them. This CDR3 contains 17 residues. The CDR3 loop reads CASSIGGGGYSYNEQFF. Here the CDR3 DNA reads TGTGCCAGCAGCATTGGAGGGGGGGGCTACTCCTACAATGAGCAGTTCTTC.

This clonotype came up a few times. This chain connects TRBV6-5 to TRBJ2-3; D not resolved. Germline V lookup: CDR1 MNHEY, CDR2 SVGAGI. CDR3 length: 14 amino acids. V lost 6 bases, J lost 4 bases, and 14 bases lay in between. In DNA, the CDR3 is TGTGCCAGCAGCCACGGAAGGTTTGCAGATACGCAGTATTTT. Translation: CASSHGRFADTQYF.

This clonotype was recorded a few times. This rearrangement joins TRBV28 to TRBJ1-5, with D tentatively TRBD1 (6 bases). Germline-derived CDR1 and CDR2 are MDHEN and SYDVKM. The length of the CDR3 is 16 residues. Trimming pared 2 bases from V and 2 bases from J, leaving 13 bases between. The CDR3 loop is CASSLRPQGGNQPQHF. In DNA, the CDR3 is TGTGCCAGCAGTTTAAGGCCACAGGGAGGCAATCAGCCCCAGCATTTT.

This clonotype showed up just a few times. This chain links TRBV6-2 or TRBV6-3 with TRBJ2-1, with 9 bases that match TRBD2. The CDR3 is made up of 15 amino acids. Germline V gives CDR1 MNHEY, CDR2 SVGEGT. V shed 7 bases, J shed 3 bases, and the junction held 7 bases outside the gene matches. The chain's CDR3 is CASINSGGRYNEQFF. In nucleotides, the CDR3 is TGTGCCAGCATTAATAGCGGGGGACGCTACAATGAGCAGTTCTTC.

This clonotype was seen a handful of times. This rearrangement joins TRBV12-5 to TRBJ1-3; D gene uncertain. The V and J ends lost 3 bases and 1 base respectively, with 7 bases between them. The CDR3 is 14 amino acids. Per germline, CDR1 LGHNT and CDR2 FRNRAP. The CDR3 DNA reads as TGTGCTAGTGGTTTCGGGGTTTCTGGAAACACCATATATTTT. It encodes CASGFGVSGNTIYF.